This T cell receptor (beta chain) was profiled in a study of lymphopenia after photon versus proton radiotherapy. Assay used: immunoSEQ multiplex PCR; TCRdb lists only in-frame clones, some missing. The sample has some 44,000 clones; around 81% are singletons. Per germline, CDR1 LNHDA and CDR2 SQIVND (reference sequence). V lost 1 base and J 0 bases, leaving 19 bases between the germline ends. The length of the CDR3 is 19 residues. Specimen: peripheral blood, collected from a patient treated with proton-based radiotherapy. V is TRBV19 and J is TRBJ1-5; a weak D match, TRBD1 (6 bases). The TCR was taken from a woman aged 65 to 85 with pancreatic cancer. CDR3 in amino acids: CASSIGRDITSYSNQPQHF. In nucleotides, the CDR3 is TGTGCCAGTAGTATAGGCAGGGACATTACCTCTTATAGCAATCAGCCCCAGCATTTT.